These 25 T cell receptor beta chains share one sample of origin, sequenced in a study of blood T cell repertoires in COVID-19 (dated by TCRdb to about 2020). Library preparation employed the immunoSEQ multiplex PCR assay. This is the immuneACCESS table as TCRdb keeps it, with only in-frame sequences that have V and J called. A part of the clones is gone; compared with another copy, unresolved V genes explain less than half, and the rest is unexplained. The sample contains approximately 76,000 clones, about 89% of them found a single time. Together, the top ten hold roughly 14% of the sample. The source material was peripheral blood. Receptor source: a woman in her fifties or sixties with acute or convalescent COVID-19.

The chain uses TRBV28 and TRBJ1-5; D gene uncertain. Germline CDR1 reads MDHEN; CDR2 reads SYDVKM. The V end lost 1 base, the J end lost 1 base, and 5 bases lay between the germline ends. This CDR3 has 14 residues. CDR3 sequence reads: CASSLSLSNQPQHF. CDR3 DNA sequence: TGTGCCAGCAGTTTATCGTTAAGCAATCAGCCCCAGCATTTT.

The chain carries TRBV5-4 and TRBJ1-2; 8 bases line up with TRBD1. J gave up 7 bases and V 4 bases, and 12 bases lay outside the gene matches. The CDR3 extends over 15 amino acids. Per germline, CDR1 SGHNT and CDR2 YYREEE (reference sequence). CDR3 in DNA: TGTGCCAGCAGCGTGGTAGGCAGGGGGCAACTTGGCTACACCTTC. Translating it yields CASSVVGRGQLGYTF.

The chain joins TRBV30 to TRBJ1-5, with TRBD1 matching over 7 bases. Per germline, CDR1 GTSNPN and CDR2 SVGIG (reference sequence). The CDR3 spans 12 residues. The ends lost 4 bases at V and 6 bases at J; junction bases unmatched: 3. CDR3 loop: CAWNRGGQPQHF. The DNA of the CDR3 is TGTGCCTGGAACAGGGGAGGTCAGCCCCAGCATTTT.

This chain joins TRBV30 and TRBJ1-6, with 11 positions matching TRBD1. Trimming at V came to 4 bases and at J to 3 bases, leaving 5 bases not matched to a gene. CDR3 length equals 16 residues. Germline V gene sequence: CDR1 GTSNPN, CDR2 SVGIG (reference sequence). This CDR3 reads CAWTPGTGGYNSPLHF. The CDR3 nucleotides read TGTGCCTGGACCCCGGGGACAGGGGGCTATAATTCACCCCTCCACTTT.

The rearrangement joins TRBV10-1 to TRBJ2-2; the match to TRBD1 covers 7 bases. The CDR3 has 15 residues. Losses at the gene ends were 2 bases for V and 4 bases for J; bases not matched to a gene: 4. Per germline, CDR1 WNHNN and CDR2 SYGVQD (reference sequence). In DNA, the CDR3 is TGCGCCAGCAGTGAGGGGTCAGGGGGCACCGGGGAGCTGTTTTTT. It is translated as CASSEGSGGTGELFF.

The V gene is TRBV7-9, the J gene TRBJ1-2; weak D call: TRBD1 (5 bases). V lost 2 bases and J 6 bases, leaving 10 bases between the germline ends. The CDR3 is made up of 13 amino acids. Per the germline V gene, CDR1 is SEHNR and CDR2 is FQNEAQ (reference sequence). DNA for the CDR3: TGTGCCAGCAGCTTACCAGGGCGGAATGGCTACACCTTC. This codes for CASSLPGRNGYTF.

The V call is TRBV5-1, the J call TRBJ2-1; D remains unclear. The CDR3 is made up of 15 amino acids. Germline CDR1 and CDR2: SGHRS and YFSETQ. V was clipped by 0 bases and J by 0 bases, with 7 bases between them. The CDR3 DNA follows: TGCGCCAGCAGCTTGGCTCTTAGCTCCTACAATGAGCAGTTCTTC. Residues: CASSLALSSYNEQFF.

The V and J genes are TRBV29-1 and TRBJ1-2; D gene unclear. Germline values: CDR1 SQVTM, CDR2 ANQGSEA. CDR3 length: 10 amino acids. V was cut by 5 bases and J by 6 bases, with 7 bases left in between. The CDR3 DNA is TGCAGCGTTCTCACGGATGGCTACACCTTC. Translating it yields CSVLTDGYTF.

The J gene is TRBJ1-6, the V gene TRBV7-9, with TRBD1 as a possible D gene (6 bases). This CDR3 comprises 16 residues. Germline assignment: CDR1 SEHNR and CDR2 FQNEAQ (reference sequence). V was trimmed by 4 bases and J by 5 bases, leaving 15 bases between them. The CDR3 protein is CASSSTGGLDNSPLHF. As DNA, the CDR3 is TGTGCCAGCAGCTCGACAGGCGGCTTGGATAATTCACCCCTCCACTTT.

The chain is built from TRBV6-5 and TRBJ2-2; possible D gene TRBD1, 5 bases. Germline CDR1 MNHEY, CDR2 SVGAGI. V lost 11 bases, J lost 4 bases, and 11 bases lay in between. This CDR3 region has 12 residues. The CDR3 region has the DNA TGTGCCGGGGCAAGAGGCACCGGGGAGCTGTTTTTT. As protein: CAGARGTGELFF.

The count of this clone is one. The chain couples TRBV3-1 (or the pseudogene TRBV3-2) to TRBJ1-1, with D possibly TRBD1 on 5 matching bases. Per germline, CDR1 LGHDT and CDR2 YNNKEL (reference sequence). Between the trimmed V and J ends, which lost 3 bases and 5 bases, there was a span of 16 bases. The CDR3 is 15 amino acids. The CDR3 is CASSHRRAGGTEAFF. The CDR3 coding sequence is TGTGCCAGCAGCCATCGACGGGCCGGGGGGACTGAAGCTTTCTTT.

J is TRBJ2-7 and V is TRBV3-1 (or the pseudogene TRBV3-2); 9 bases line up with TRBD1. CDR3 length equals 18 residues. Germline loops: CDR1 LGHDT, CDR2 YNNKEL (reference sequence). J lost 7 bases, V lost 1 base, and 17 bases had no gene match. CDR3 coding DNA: TGTGCCAGCAGCCAAGTCCCGGGACAGGGTAAGGGTCTCGGGGAGCAGTACTTC. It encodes CASSQVPGQGKGLGEQYF.

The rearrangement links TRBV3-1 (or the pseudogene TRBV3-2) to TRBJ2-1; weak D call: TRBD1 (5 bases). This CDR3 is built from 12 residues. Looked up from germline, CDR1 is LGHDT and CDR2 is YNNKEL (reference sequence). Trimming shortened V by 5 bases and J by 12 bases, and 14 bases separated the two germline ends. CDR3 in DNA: TGTGCCAGCAGCACCCCGCAGGGTCGGCAGTTCTTC. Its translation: CASSTPQGRQFF.

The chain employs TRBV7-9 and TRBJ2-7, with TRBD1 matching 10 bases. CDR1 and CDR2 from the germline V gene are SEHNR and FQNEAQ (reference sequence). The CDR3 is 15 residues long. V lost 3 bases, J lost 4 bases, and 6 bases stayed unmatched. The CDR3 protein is CASSFSGQGGYEQYF. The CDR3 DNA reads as TGTGCCAGCAGCTTTTCCGGACAGGGGGGATACGAGCAGTACTTC.

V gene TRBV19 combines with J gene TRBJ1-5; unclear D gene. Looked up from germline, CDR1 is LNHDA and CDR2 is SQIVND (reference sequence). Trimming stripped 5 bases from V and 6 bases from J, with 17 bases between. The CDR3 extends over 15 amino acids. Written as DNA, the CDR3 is TGTGCCAGTAGTGCTCGCGCCCGGGAAGGTCAGCCCCAGCATTTT. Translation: CASSARAREGQPQHF.

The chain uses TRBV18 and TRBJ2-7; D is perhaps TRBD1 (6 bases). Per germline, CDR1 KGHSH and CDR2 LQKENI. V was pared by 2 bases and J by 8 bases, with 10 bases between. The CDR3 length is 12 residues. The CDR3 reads CASSPDTGQQYF. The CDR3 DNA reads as TGTGCCAGCTCACCAGATACAGGGCAGCAGTACTTC.

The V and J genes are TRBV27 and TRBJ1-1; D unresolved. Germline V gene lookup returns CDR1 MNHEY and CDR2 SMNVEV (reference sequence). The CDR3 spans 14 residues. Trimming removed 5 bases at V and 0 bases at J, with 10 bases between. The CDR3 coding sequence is TGTGCCAGCAGTCCGGGAGCACTGAACACTGAAGCTTTCTTT. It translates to CASSPGALNTEAFF.

Here the CDR3 reads CASSPQAGEETQYF. The CDR3 nucleotides read TGCGCCAGCAGCCCCCAGGCAGGCGAAGAGACCCAGTACTTC. The rearrangement joins TRBV5-1 to TRBJ2-5; D unclear. The V gene's germline CDR1 is SGHRS and CDR2 YFSETQ. The CDR3 runs 14 residues. Trimming took off 4 bases at V and 3 bases at J, with 13 bases between the two ends.

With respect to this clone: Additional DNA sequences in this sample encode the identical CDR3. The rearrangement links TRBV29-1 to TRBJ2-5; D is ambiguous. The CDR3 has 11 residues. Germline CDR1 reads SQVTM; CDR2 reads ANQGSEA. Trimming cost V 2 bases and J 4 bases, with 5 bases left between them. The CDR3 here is CSVETGETQYF. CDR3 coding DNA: TGCAGCGTTGAAACTGGAGAGACCCAGTACTTC.

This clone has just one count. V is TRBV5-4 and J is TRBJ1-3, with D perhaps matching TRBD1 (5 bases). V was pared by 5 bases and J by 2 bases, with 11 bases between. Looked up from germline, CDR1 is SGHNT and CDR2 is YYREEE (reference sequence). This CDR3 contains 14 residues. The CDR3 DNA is TGTGCCAGCAGACCTGACAGCACTGGAAACACCATATATTTT. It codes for CASRPDSTGNTIYF.

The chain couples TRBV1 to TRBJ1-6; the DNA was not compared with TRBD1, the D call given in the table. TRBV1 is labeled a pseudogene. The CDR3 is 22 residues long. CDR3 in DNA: TGCACCAGCAGCCAAGAAGATTCATGGGACAGGGGAATAAGCTCCTATAATTCACCCCTCCACTTT. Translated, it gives CTSSQEDSWDRGISSYNSPLHF.

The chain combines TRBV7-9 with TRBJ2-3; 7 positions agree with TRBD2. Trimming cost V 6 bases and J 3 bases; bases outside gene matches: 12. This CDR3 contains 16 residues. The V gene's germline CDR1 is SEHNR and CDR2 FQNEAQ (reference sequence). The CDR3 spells CASSLGRDYGTDTQYF. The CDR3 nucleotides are TGTGCCAGCAGTTTGGGTCGGGACTACGGTACAGATACGCAGTATTTT.

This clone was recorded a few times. CDR3 residues: CASSEARQPSGNTIYF. Written as DNA, the CDR3 is TGTGCCAGCAGTGAAGCGCGACAGCCCTCTGGAAACACCATATATTTT. The chain links TRBV2 to TRBJ1-3, with D perhaps TRBD1 (5 bases). V was pared by 0 bases and J by 0 bases, with 9 bases between. CDR3 size: 16 residues. Germline lookup yields CDR1 SNHLY and CDR2 FYNNEI.

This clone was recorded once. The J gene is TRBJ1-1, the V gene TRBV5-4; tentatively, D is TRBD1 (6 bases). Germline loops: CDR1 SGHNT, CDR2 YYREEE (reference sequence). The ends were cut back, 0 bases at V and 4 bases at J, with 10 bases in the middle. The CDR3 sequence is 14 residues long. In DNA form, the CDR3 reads TGTGCCAGCAGCTTGGGGGGGCTTCGCACTGAAGCTTTCTTT. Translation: CASSLGGLRTEAFF.

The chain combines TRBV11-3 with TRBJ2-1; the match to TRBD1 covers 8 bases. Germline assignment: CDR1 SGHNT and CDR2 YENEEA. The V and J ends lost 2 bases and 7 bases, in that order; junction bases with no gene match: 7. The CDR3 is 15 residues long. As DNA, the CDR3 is TGTGCCAGCAGCTTAATCGGGACAGGTAATAATGAGCAGTTCTTC. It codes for CASSLIGTGNNEQFF.